A single sample is the source of the 15 T cell receptor beta chains below, sequenced in a study of radiotherapy plus CTLA-4 blockade in lung cancer (dated by TCRdb to 2016 to 2018). The library was prepared using the immunoSEQ multiplex PCR assay. What TCRdb holds here is the immuneACCESS table cut down to in-frame rearrangements. Part of the clones is not present; checked against another copy, under half of the missing clones reflect an unresolved V gene, and the others are unexplained. This sample comprises tens of thousands of clones, 70% to 80% of them detected only once. The ten largest clones represent around 7% of the sample. The starting material was peripheral blood, obtained from a patient treated with radiotherapy plus ipilimumab. The origin of the receptors is a human donor with non-small cell lung cancer who had stable disease on radiotherapy plus ipilimumab.

As concerns this clone: Other nucleotide sequences from this sample produce the same CDR3. The rearrangement uses TRBV15 and TRBJ1-4; D possibly corresponds to TRBD1 (6 bases). There are 16 residues in the CDR3. Germline V gene lookup returns CDR1 LNHNV and CDR2 YYDKDF (reference sequence). V shed 0 bases and J shed 7 bases, with 15 bases lying between them. The CDR3 spells CATSRDRGGSGEKLFF. CDR3 DNA sequence: TGTGCCACCAGCAGAGATAGGGGGGGTTCGGGTGAAAAACTGTTTTTT.

J is TRBJ1-1 and V is TRBV9; 10 bases fit TRBD1. Trimming took 2 bases from V and 3 from J; bases not matched to a gene: 4. Germline V gene data show CDR1 as SGDLS and CDR2 as YYNGEE. The CDR3 totals 15 residues. The CDR3 DNA reads TGTGCCAGCAGCGTGACAGGGGGCGCGGACACTGAAGCTTTCTTT. Amino acids: CASSVTGGADTEAFF.

The chain couples TRBV11-2 to TRBJ2-3; 12 nucleotides match TRBD2. The CDR3 consists of 17 residues. CDR1 and CDR2 from the germline V gene are SGHAT and FQNNGV. V lost 4 bases to trimming and J lost 1 base; unmatched junction nucleotides: 6. Written as DNA, the CDR3 is TGTGCCAGCAGCTCCAAACTAGCGGGGGGACGCACAGATACGCAGTATTTT. Protein sequence: CASSSKLAGGRTDTQYF.

The DNA for the CDR3 is TGCGCCAGCAGCTCGGACAGGGTTGATGGCTACACCTTC. It specifies CASSSDRVDGYTF. The rearrangement links TRBV5-1 to TRBJ1-2; 8 bases are shared with TRBD1. The CDR3 loop spans 13 amino acids. Germline lookup yields CDR1 SGHRS and CDR2 YFSETQ. Trimming took 3 bases from V and 6 from J; bases not matched to a gene: 4.

This clone was seen more than once but under ten times. The rearrangement links TRBV7-3 to TRBJ2-2; tentatively, D is TRBD1 (6 bases). Between the trimmed V and J ends, which lost 3 bases and 1 base, there was a span of 9 bases. This CDR3 spans 15 amino acids. CDR1 is SGHTA, CDR2 FQGTGA, per germline. The CDR3: CASSFIQGNTGELFF. The CDR3, as DNA: TGTGCCAGCAGCTTCATACAGGGGAACACCGGGGAGCTGTTTTTT.

The DNA of the CDR3 is TGTGCCAGCAGTACTCTAGCGGGGGGAGTGACAGATACGCAGTATTTT. This translates into CASSTLAGGVTDTQYF. The chain couples TRBV27 to TRBJ2-3, with 11 positions matching TRBD2. Germline CDR1 MNHEY, CDR2 SMNVEV (reference sequence). J gave up 3 bases and V 5 bases, and 7 bases lay outside the gene matches. This CDR3 is 16 amino acids long.

The chain joins TRBV2 to TRBJ1-1; the D is unclear. The CDR3 has 19 residues. Trimming took off 11 bases at V and 0 bases at J, with 31 bases between the two ends. In germline, CDR1 is SNHLY, CDR2 FYNNEI. The CDR3: CAGVKHPPSMEFMNTEAFF. The DNA of the CDR3 is TGTGCCGGGGTTAAACACCCCCCTTCGATGGAATTTATGAACACTGAAGCTTTCTTT.

This clone was seen a handful of times. V usage is TRBV4-1 and J usage is TRBJ2-7, with 7 positions matching TRBD1. V shed 4 bases and J 4 bases; nucleotides not matched to a gene: 4. This CDR3 spans 13 amino acids. Germline loops: CDR1 MGHRA, CDR2 YSYEKL. CDR3 in amino acids: CASSLTTGYEQYV. The CDR3 DNA is TGCGCCAGCAGCCTCACGACAGGGTACGAGCAGTACGTC.

V gene TRBV7-6 combines with J gene TRBJ1-3; TRBD1 aligns across 10 bases. Germline CDR1 is SGHVS and CDR2 is FNYEAQ. V lost 5 bases to trimming and J lost 1 base; unmatched junction nucleotides: 5. The CDR3 totals 16 residues. The CDR3 DNA is TGTGCCAGCAGCGGGACAGGGGCTTTATCTGGAAACACCATATATTTT. Translating gives CASSGTGALSGNTIYF.

A remark on this clone: Other DNA sequences from this sample encode an identical CDR3 as well. This sequence joins TRBV7-2 and TRBJ1-1; TRBD1 matches 7 bases. V lost 4 bases and J lost 2; bases outside the gene matches: 4. From germline, CDR1 is SGHTA and CDR2 FQGNSA. The CDR3 is 14 amino acids. Here the CDR3 DNA reads TGTGCCAGCAGCTCTCAGGGGGGAAACACTGAAGCTTTCTTT. It is translated as CASSSQGGNTEAFF. Full variable domain (rest looked up from reference TRBV7-2 and TRBJ1-1): GAGVSQSPSNKVTEKGKDVELRCDPISGHTALYWYRQSLGQGLEFLIYFQGNSAPDKSGLPSDRFSAERTGGSVSTLTIQRTQQEDSAVYLCASSSQGGNTEAFFGQGTRLTVV.

In its sample, this clone was seen once. This CDR3 is CASNSDRGLSTEAFF. CDR3 DNA sequence: TGTGCCAGCAATTCCGATAGGGGGCTGAGTACTGAAGCTTTCTTT. This rearrangement joins TRBV28 to TRBJ1-1; TRBD1 matches at 7 bases. The CDR3 sequence is 15 residues long. J lost 5 bases, V lost 7 bases, and 13 bases had no gene match. Germline CDR1 reads MDHEN; CDR2 reads SYDVKM.

DNA of the CDR3: TGTGCCAGCAGCCGGCTGGGCGGGACCCGGAGAGGCTACACCTTC. It specifies CASSRLGGTRRGYTF. The rearrangement uses TRBV6-5 and TRBJ1-2, with a possible D match to TRBD1 (5 bases). This CDR3 region has 15 residues. V was shortened by 6 bases and J by 8 bases, with 22 bases between the two germline ends. Germline V lookup: CDR1 MNHEY, CDR2 SVGAGI.

V gene TRBV4-3 combines with J gene TRBJ1-2, with 8 positions matching TRBD1. Germline V gene lookup returns CDR1 LGHNA and CDR2 YSLEER. This CDR3 is built from 16 residues. J gave up 5 bases and V 5 bases, and 13 bases lay outside the gene matches. The CDR3 nucleotides are TGCGCCAGCAGCTCCCGGGGACAGGCAGCCTCATATGGCTACACCTTC. Amino acids: CASSSRGQAASYGYTF.

The CDR3: CSVGTGSNYGYTF. The CDR3 nucleotides read TGCAGCGTGGGGACAGGTTCTAACTATGGCTACACCTTC. The chain is built from TRBV29-1 and TRBJ1-2; 8 positions agree with TRBD1. CDR1 and CDR2 from the germline V gene are SQVTM and ANQGSEA. The CDR3 loop spans 13 amino acids. The junction had 3 bases not matched to a gene; V was cut back by 6 bases and J by 0 bases.

The J gene is TRBJ2-7, the V gene TRBV5-5; 9 nucleotides match TRBD1. V trimming: 5 bases; J trimming: 7 bases; junction bases outside the gene matches: 7. The length of the CDR3 is 13 residues. The germline gives CDR1 SGHKS, CDR2 YYEKEE (reference sequence). The chain's CDR3 is CASRGQGGEEQYF. The CDR3 bases are TGTGCCAGCAGGGGACAGGGAGGTGAAGAGCAGTACTTC.